The 25 T cell receptor beta chains below were found in one sample sequenced in a study of CD8 T cells in ankylosing spondylitis. TCRdb re-called the 5' RACE reads with MiXCR, one entry per CDR3 protein. The sample lists under 250,000 distinct CDR3 sequences, about 11% occurring once. Source material: blood, either unsorted or a sorted T cell fraction (not recorded which). The origin of the receptors is a male donor with ankylosing spondylitis or in good health (not recorded which).

This clonotype occurred many times. The chain couples TRBV3-1 to TRBJ2-3; D may be TRBD1 (6 bases). Germline values: CDR1 LGHDT, CDR2 YNNKEL (reference sequence). There are 14 residues in the CDR3. The V and J ends lost 3 bases and 4 bases respectively, with 11 bases between them. The CDR3, as DNA: TGTGCCAGCAGCCAGAGTTACAGGGCAGATACGCAGTATTTT. It encodes CASSQSYRADTQYF.

This clonotype was recorded at least ten times. The chain couples TRBV27 to TRBJ1-1; 7 bases fit TRBD1. Losses at the gene ends were 4 bases for V and 5 bases for J; bases not matched to a gene: 4. CDR3 length equals 13 residues. Per germline, CDR1 MNHEY and CDR2 SMNVEV (reference sequence). CDR3 in DNA: TGTGCCAGCAGTTACAGGGGATGGACTGAAGCTTTCTTT. Translation: CASSYRGWTEAFF.

There are many counts of this clonotype. This rearrangement joins TRBV5-1 to TRBJ2-3; 8 nucleotides align to TRBD2. This CDR3 is built from 14 residues. The trim removed 5 bases at V and 4 bases at J, leaving 6 bases unmatched. Germline lookup yields CDR1 SGHRS and CDR2 YFSETQ. The CDR3 sequence is CASRTGLAADTQYF. In nucleotides, the CDR3 is TGCGCCAGCAGGACCGGACTAGCAGCAGATACGCAGTATTTT.

The sample holds many counts of this clonotype. The V gene is TRBV20-1, the J gene TRBJ2-7; TRBD1 matches at 8 bases. Trimming cost V 6 bases and J 5 bases; bases outside gene matches: 12. The CDR3 sequence is 14 residues long. Germline V CDR1 and CDR2: DFQATT, SNEGSKA (reference sequence). The CDR3 loop is CSAPTGTGGDEQYF. CDR3 nucleotides: TGCAGTGCCCCAACCGGGACAGGCGGAGACGAGCAGTACTTC.

There are many counts of this clonotype. V usage is TRBV12-3 or TRBV12-4 and J usage is TRBJ1-1; D not certain. V was shortened by 3 bases and J by 2 bases, with 7 bases between the two germline ends. This CDR3 comprises 13 residues. Written as DNA, the CDR3 is TGTGCCAGCAGTTTTATGGACAACACTGAAGCTTTCTTT. Protein sequence: CASSFMDNTEAFF.

This clonotype appeared many times. This chain connects TRBV4-1 to TRBJ1-6; D is unresolved. This CDR3 contains 15 residues. CDR1 is MGHRA, CDR2 YSYEKL, per germline. V lost 1 base and J lost 8, with 12 bases in between. The CDR3 here is CASSQGVSRDSPLHF. The CDR3, as DNA: TGCGCCAGCAGCCAAGGGGTTTCAAGGGATTCACCCCTCCACTTT.

This clonotype was seen ten or more times. V gene TRBV25-1 combines with J gene TRBJ1-3; D remains unclear. Germline V CDR1 and CDR2: MGHDK, SYGVNS. This CDR3 spans 17 amino acids. V was pared by 2 bases and J by 3 bases, with 17 bases between. CDR3 sequence: CASSEPPGPEGGNTIYF. Here the CDR3 DNA reads TGTGCCAGCAGTGAACCCCCGGGCCCCGAGGGTGGAAACACCATATATTTT.

In this sample, this clonotype turned up many times. The J gene is TRBJ1-2, the V gene TRBV5-1; 9 bases are shared with TRBD1. The V gene end was trimmed by 7 bases and the J gene end by 8 bases; junction bases not matched to a gene: 24. The germline CDR1 and CDR2 sequences are SGHRS and YFSETQ. This CDR3 has 18 residues. The CDR3 spells CASGQVGQGSGGIGGYTF. The CDR3 nucleotides are TGCGCCAGCGGTCAAGTGGGACAGGGCTCCGGAGGAATTGGGGGCTACACCTTC.

This clonotype was seen at least ten times. This chain joins TRBV5-1 and TRBJ1-2; TRBD1 is a possible D gene (5 bases). There are 15 residues in the CDR3. Germline loops: CDR1 SGHRS, CDR2 YFSETQ. Trimming left V 4 bases short and J 0 bases short, with 13 bases between. The CDR3 spells CASSGRGPTNYGYTF. In DNA form, the CDR3 reads TGCGCCAGCAGCGGGCGGGGCCCGACTAACTATGGCTACACCTTC.

In its sample, this clonotype was seen many times. The chain combines TRBV25-1 with TRBJ2-1, with 9 bases aligning to TRBD1. Unmatched junction bases numbered 10, after V lost 4 bases and J lost 6 bases. The CDR3 is 16 amino acids. Germline assignment: CDR1 MGHDK and CDR2 SYGVNS. Here the CDR3 reads CASSGTRDRAPNEQFF. CDR3 nucleotides: TGTGCCAGCAGTGGAACCCGGGACAGGGCACCCAATGAGCAGTTCTTC.

This clonotype has at least ten counts. V and J are TRBV5-1 and TRBJ2-7; D is unresolved. V was cut by 0 bases and J by 5 bases, with 18 bases left in between. CDR1 and CDR2 from the germline V gene are SGHRS and YFSETQ. The CDR3 covers 16 residues. The CDR3 DNA follows: TGCGCCAGCAGCTTGGTAGTACGGCCGGGTAAGGACGAGCAGTACTTC. This translates into CASSLVVRPGKDEQYF.

This clonotype was recorded at least ten times. V is TRBV27 and J is TRBJ1-1; D not resolved. V was shortened by 0 bases and J by 5 bases, with 10 bases between the two germline ends. CDR3 length: 14 amino acids. Germline V gives CDR1 MNHEY, CDR2 SMNVEV (reference sequence). DNA for the CDR3: TGTGCCAGCAGTTTATCGCGGGCGGAAACTGAAGCTTTCTTT. Its translation: CASSLSRAETEAFF.

As concerns this clonotype: One end of the junction varies from germline; a read error may be responsible. The V call is TRBV7-6, the J call TRBJ1-2; D is unresolved. Germline V gene lookup returns CDR1 SGHVS and CDR2 FNYEAQ. The CDR3 consists of 14 residues. The CDR3 spells CVSSSSVELGGYTF. The CDR3 bases are TGTGTCAGCAGCTCCAGCGTCGAGTTAGGGGGCTACACCTTC.

The rearrangement uses TRBV2 and TRBJ2-7; D might be TRBD1 (5 bases). Per the germline V gene, CDR1 is SNHLY and CDR2 is FYNNEI. Trimming removed 4 bases at V and 0 bases at J, with 13 bases between. The CDR3 has 15 amino acids. Written as DNA, the CDR3 is TGTGCCAGCAGTGGGACACTACTACTCTCCTACGAGCAGTACTTC. This translates into CASSGTLLLSYEQYF.

There are many counts of this clonotype. V and J are TRBV6-6 and TRBJ2-7, with D possibly matching TRBD1 (6 bases). Germline CDR1 reads MNHNY; CDR2 reads SVGAGI (reference sequence). Trimming cost V 4 bases and J 7 bases, with 11 bases left between them. The CDR3 contains 12 residues. The CDR3, as DNA: TGTGCCAGCAGTTCACAGGGTGAAGAGCAGTACTTC. Protein product: CASSSQGEEQYF.

This rearrangement joins TRBV18 to TRBJ1-5, with 9 positions matching TRBD1. The V segment lost 3 bases and the J segment 1 base; nucleotides outside the gene matches: 1. Germline loops: CDR1 KGHSH, CDR2 LQKENI. CDR3 size: 15 residues. As DNA, the CDR3 is TGTGCCAGCTCACCGGGACAGGGAAGCAATCAGCCCCAGCATTTT. This sequence encodes CASSPGQGSNQPQHF.

There are a few counts of this clonotype. This chain links TRBV27 with TRBJ1-2; TRBD1 is a possible D gene (5 bases). This CDR3 spans 15 amino acids. The V gene lost 4 bases and the J gene lost 5 bases, with 17 bases spanning the gap. Per germline, CDR1 MNHEY and CDR2 SMNVEV (reference sequence). The CDR3 coding sequence is TGTGCCAGCAGTTCAACTTCAGGGCCTGGGTATGGCTACACCTTC. This gives the protein CASSSTSGPGYGYTF.

This clonotype was seen ten or more times. The CDR3 DNA sequence: TGCGCCAGCAGCCCCTACGGGGCAGAAGCTTTCTTT. It encodes CASSPYGAEAFF. The genes are TRBV5-1 and TRBJ1-1; weak D call: TRBD1 (5 bases). V was pared by 4 bases and J by 8 bases, with 12 bases between. Germline V gives CDR1 SGHRS, CDR2 YFSETQ. This CDR3 region has 12 residues.

This clonotype was detected many times. The chain joins TRBV11-2 to TRBJ2-1; the D is unclear. CDR1 SGHAT and CDR2 FQNNGV come from the germline V gene. This CDR3 has 13 amino acids. V was trimmed by 1 base and J by 5 bases, leaving 6 bases between them. The CDR3 protein is CASSLVVDNEQFF. CDR3 nucleotides: TGTGCCAGCAGCTTAGTGGTTGACAATGAGCAGTTCTTC.

This clonotype has a handful of counts. This sequence joins TRBV7-7 and TRBJ2-7, with 9 nucleotides matching TRBD2. CDR1 SSHAT and CDR2 FNYEAQ come from the germline V gene (reference sequence). Unmatched junction bases numbered 7, after V lost 6 bases and J lost 1 base. This CDR3 has 15 residues. CDR3 nucleotide sequence: TGTGCCAGCAGACCTACTAGCGGGCGGTCCTACGAGCAGTACTTC. This encodes CASRPTSGRSYEQYF.

The V and J genes are TRBV4-1 and TRBJ1-2, with D unresolved. Trimming removed 1 base from V and 5 bases from J, with 14 bases in between. The CDR3 runs to 15 residues. From germline, CDR1 is MGHRA and CDR2 YSYEKL. In DNA, the CDR3 is TGCGCCAGCAGCCAAGGATGGGTTGCAGGATATGGCTACACCTTC. This translates into CASSQGWVAGYGYTF.

This chain links TRBV9 with TRBJ2-3; the D gene is possibly TRBD2 (5 bases). The CDR3 sequence is 15 residues long. Germline assignment: CDR1 SGDLS and CDR2 YYNGEE. V was cut by 4 bases and J by 2 bases, with 14 bases left in between. This chain's CDR3 is CASSPRELVTDTQYF. CDR3 DNA: TGTGCCAGCAGCCCCCGGGAACTAGTCACAGATACGCAGTATTTT.

There are many counts of this clonotype. V and J are TRBV24-1 and TRBJ2-2; the match to TRBD1 covers 7 bases. This CDR3 has 14 residues. Germline trimming cut 9 bases from V and 2 bases from J; bases unmatched to any gene: 5. CDR1 KGHDR and CDR2 SFDVKD come from the germline V gene. The CDR3 loop is CATAGTANTGELFF. In DNA, the CDR3 is TGTGCCACCGCCGGGACAGCTAACACCGGGGAGCTGTTTTTT.

The chain employs TRBV4-1 and TRBJ2-1, with D unresolved. The CDR3 covers 16 residues. The germline V gene encodes CDR1 MGHRA and CDR2 YSYEKL. V was pared by 2 bases and J by 2 bases, with 13 bases between. This chain's CDR3 is CASSQPHGSTYNEQFF. CDR3 in DNA: TGCGCCAGCAGCCAACCCCACGGCTCCACCTACAATGAGCAGTTCTTC.

Details on this clonotype: This could be a read error, since a much larger clone is one nucleotide away. This chain uses TRBV20-1 with TRBJ2-3; D unresolved. The CDR3 has 12 residues. The germline V gene has CDR1 DFQATT and CDR2 SNEGSKA (reference sequence). Trimming stripped 3 bases from V and 7 bases from J, with 11 bases between. The CDR3 reads CSASAGSNTQYF. CDR3 in DNA: TGCAGTGCTAGTGCTGGGTCAAATACGCAGTATTTT.